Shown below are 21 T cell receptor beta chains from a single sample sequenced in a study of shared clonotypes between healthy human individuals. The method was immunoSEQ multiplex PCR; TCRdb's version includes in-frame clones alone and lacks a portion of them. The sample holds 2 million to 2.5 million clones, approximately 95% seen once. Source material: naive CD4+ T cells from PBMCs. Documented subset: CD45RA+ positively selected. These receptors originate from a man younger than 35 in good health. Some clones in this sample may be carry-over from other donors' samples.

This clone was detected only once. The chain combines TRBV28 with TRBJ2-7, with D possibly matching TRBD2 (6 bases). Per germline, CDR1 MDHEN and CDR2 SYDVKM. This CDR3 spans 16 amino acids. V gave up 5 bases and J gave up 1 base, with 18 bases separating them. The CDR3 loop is CASSLKPGTPSYEQYF. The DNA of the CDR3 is TGTGCCAGCAGTCTCAAACCCGGGACTCCTTCCTACGAGCAGTACTTC. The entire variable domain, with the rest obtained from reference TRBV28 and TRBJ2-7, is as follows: DVKVTQSSRYLVKRTGEKVFLECVQDMDHENMFWYRQDPGLGLRLIYFSYDVKMKEKGDIPEGYSVSREKKERFSLILESASTNQTSMYLCASSLKPGTPSYEQYFGPGTRLTVT.

DNA for the CDR3: TGTGCCAGCAGTTTATGGACCCCCTTGTACTACACCTTC. Translated: CASSLWTPLYYTF. The rearrangement uses TRBV28 and TRBJ1-2, with unresolved D. Germline CDR1 reads MDHEN; CDR2 reads SYDVKM. CDR3 length: 13 amino acids. The V gene lost 0 bases and the J gene lost 10 bases, with 12 bases spanning the gap.

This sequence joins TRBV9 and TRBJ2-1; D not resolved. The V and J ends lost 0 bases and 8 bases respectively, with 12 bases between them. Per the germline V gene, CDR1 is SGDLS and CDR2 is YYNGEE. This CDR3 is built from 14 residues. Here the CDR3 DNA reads TGTGCCAGCAGCGTAGCGATGGGGTACGATGAGCAGTTCTTC. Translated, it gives CASSVAMGYDEQFF.

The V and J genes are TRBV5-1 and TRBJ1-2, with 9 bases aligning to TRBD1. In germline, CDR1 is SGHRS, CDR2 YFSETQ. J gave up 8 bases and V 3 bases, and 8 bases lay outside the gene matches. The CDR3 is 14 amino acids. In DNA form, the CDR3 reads TGCGCCAGCAGCTCCGGGACAGGGTTAGGAGGCTACACCTTC. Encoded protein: CASSSGTGLGGYTF.

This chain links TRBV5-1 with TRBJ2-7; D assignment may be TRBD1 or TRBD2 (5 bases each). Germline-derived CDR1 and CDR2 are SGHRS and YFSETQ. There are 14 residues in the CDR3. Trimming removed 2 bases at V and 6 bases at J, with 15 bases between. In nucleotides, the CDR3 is TGCGCCAGCAGCTTCCTTCCAGAGGGGACCGAGCAGTACTTC. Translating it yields CASSFLPEGTEQYF.

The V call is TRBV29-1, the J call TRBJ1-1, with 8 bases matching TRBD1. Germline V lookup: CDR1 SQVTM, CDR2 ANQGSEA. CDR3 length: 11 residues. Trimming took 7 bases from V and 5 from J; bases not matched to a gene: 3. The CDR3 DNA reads TGCAGCGCTCGACAGGGGACTGAAGCTTTCTTT. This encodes CSARQGTEAFF.

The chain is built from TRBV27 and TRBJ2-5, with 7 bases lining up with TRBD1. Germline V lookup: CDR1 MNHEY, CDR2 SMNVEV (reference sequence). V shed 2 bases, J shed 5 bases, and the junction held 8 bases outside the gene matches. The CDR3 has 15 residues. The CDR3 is CASSLRRTGPETQYF. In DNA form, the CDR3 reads TGTGCCAGCAGTTTACGGCGGACAGGTCCGGAGACCCAGTACTTC.

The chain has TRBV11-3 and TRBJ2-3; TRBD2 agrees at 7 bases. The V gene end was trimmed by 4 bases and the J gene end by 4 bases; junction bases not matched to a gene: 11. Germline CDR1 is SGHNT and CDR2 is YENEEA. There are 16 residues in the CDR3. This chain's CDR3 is CASSSSGTTRADTQYF. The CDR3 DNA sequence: TGTGCCAGCAGCTCATCCGGGACTACGCGTGCAGATACGCAGTATTTT.

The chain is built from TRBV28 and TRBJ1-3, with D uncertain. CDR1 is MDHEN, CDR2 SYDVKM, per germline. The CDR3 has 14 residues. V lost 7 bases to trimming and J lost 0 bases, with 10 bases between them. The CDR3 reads CASINRISGNTIYF. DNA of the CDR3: TGTGCCAGCATTAATCGAATCTCTGGAAACACCATATATTTT.

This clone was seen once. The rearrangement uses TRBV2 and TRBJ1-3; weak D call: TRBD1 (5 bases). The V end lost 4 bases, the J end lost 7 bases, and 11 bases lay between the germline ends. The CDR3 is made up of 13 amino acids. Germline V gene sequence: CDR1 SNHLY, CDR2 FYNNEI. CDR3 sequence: CASSVQEGNTIYF. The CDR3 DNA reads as TGTGCCAGCAGTGTACAGGAAGGCAACACCATATATTTT.

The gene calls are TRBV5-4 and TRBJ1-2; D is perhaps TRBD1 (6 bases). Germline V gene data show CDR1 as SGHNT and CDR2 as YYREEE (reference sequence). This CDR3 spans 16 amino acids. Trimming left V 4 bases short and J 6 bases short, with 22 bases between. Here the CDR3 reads CASSQGTSRGVNGYTF. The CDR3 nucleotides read TGTGCCAGCAGCCAGGGGACCAGTAGAGGGGTGAATGGCTACACCTTC.

The CDR3 coding sequence is TGTGCCAGCAGCCAGCAGCCTGGGACAAGGCTACCCTCTGGGGCCAACGTCCTGACTTTC. Residues: CASSQQPGTRLPSGANVLTF. V is TRBV11-3 and J is TRBJ2-6, with a possible D match to TRBD1 (6 bases). The CDR3 loop spans 20 amino acids. V lost 5 bases to trimming and J lost 0 bases, with 23 bases between them. Germline CDR1 reads SGHNT; CDR2 reads YENEEA.

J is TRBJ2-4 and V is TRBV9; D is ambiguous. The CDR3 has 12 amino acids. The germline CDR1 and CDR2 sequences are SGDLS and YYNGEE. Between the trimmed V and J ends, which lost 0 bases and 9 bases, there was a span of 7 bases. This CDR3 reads CASSVGWGIQYF. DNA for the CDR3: TGTGCCAGCAGCGTAGGTTGGGGCATTCAGTACTTC.

As DNA, the CDR3 is TGTGCCAGCAGCGTAGGGGGGACAGGGGTCGGAAACACCATATATTTT. Encoded protein: CASSVGGTGVGNTIYF. This rearrangement joins TRBV9 to TRBJ1-3, with 10 nucleotides matching TRBD1. V lost 0 bases and J lost 4; bases outside the gene matches: 4. This CDR3 spans 16 amino acids. Per the germline V gene, CDR1 is SGDLS and CDR2 is YYNGEE.

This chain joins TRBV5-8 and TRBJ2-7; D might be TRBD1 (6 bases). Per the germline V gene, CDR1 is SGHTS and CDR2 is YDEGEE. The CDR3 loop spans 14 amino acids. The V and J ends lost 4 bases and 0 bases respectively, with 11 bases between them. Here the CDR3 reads CASSPQGSSYEQYF. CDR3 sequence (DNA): TGTGCCAGCAGCCCTCAGGGGAGCTCCTACGAGCAGTACTTC.

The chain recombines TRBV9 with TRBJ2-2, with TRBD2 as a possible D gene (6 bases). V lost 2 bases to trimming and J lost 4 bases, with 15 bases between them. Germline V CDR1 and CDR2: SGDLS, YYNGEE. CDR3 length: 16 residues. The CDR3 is CASSVRRGLGTGELFF. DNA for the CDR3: TGTGCCAGCAGCGTTAGGAGGGGCCTTGGCACCGGGGAGCTGTTTTTT. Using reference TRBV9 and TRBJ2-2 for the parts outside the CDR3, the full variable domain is DSGVTQTPKHLITATGQRVTLRCSPRSGDLSVYWYQQSLDQGLQFLIQYYNGEERAKGNILERFSAQQFPDLHSELNLSSLELGDSALYFCASSVRRGLGTGELFFGEGSRLTVL.

CDR3 amino acids: CASSRLDRYNEQFF. Here the CDR3 DNA reads TGTGCCAGCTCTCGGTTGGACAGGTACAATGAGCAGTTCTTC. The chain uses TRBV18 and TRBJ2-1; TRBD1 matches 7 bases. Germline V lookup: CDR1 KGHSH, CDR2 LQKENI. The ends lost 6 bases at V and 4 bases at J; junction bases unmatched: 6. The CDR3 covers 14 residues.

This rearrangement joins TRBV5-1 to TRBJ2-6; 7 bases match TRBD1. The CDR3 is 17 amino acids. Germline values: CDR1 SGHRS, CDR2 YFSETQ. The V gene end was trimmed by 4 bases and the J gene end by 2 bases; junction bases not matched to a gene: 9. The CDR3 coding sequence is TGCGCCAGCAGCCGTCGGGACAGTATCGCTGGGGCCAACGTCCTGACTTTC. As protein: CASSRRDSIAGANVLTF.

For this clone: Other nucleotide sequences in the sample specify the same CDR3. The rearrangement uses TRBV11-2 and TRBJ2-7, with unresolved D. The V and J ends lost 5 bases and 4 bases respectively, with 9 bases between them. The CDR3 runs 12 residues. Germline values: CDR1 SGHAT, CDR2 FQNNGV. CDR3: CASSIIGYEQYF. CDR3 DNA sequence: TGTGCCAGCAGCATTATAGGTTACGAGCAGTACTTC.

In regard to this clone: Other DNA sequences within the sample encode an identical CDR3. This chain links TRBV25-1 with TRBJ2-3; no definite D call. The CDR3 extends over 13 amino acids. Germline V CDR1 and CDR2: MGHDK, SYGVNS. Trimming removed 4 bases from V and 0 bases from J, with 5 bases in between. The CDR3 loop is CASSVPSTDTQYF. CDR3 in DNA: TGTGCCAGCAGTGTACCTAGCACAGATACGCAGTATTTT. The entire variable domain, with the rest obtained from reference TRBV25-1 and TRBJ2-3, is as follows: EADIYQTPRYLVIGTGKKITLECSQTMGHDKMYWYQQDPGMELHLIHYSYGVNSTEKGDLSSESTVSRIRTEHFPLTLESARPSHTSQYLCASSVPSTDTQYFGPGTRLTVL.

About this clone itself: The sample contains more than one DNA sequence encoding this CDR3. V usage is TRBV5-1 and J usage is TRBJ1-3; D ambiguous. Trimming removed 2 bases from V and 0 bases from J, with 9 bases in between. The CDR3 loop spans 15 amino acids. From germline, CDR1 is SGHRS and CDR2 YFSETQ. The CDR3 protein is CASSFGSPSGNTIYF. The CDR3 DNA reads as TGCGCCAGCAGCTTCGGCAGTCCCTCTGGAAACACCATATATTTT.